A single sample is the source of the 6 T cell receptor beta chains below, sequenced in a study of T cells after posttransplantation cyclophosphamide. Cyclophosphamide on days +3 and +4 followed busulfan-fludarabine conditioning and a marrow graft. The assay was immunoSEQ multiplex PCR, and TCRdb's table has in-frame clones only and misses some. Of around 21,000 clones in the sample, approximately 86% were seen once. Here the sequenced sample was PBMCs, taken after allogeneic stem cell transplant with posttransplant cyclophosphamide. These TCRs come from a female patient aged 40-50 years who received an allogeneic stem cell transplant from a related donor, was CMV-positive, and had no GVHD. Among the T cells, some may be from the graft donor.

The gene calls are TRBV6-1 and TRBJ2-7; TRBD1 matches 7 bases. V lost 3 bases to trimming and J lost 3 bases; unmatched junction nucleotides: 5. Per the germline V gene, CDR1 is MNHNS and CDR2 is SASEGT. The CDR3 covers 14 residues. CDR3 sequence: CASSEGQWHYEQYF. The CDR3 DNA sequence: TGTGCCAGCAGTGAGGGACAGTGGCACTACGAGCAGTACTTC.

The chain is built from TRBV28 and TRBJ2-5, with D possibly TRBD1 on 5 matching bases. Germline CDR1 and CDR2: MDHEN and SYDVKM. The ends were cut back, 5 bases at V and 1 base at J, with 17 bases in the middle. This CDR3 is 16 amino acids long. Here the CDR3 DNA reads TGTGCCAGCAGTGGGGCCTTAAATGCAATCCAAGAGACCCAGTACTTC. Translating it yields CASSGALNAIQETQYF.

The V and J genes are TRBV5-1 and TRBJ2-7, with 9 bases aligning to TRBD2. Germline CDR1 SGHRS, CDR2 YFSETQ. This CDR3 has 14 residues. The V and J ends lost 0 bases and 6 bases, in that order; junction bases with no gene match: 4. The CDR3, as DNA: TGCGCCAGCAGCTTGGTTAGCGGGAGTAGCGAGCAGTACTTC. It translates to CASSLVSGSSEQYF.

The rearrangement uses TRBV25-1 and TRBJ2-7, with D possibly matching TRBD2 (6 bases). Germline V gives CDR1 MGHDK, CDR2 SYGVNS. CDR3 length: 13 amino acids. Trimming took off 2 bases at V and 6 bases at J, with 11 bases between the two ends. The DNA of the CDR3 is TGTGCCAGCAGTGAACTAGCGAAGGGCGAGCAGTACTTC. As protein: CASSELAKGEQYF.

The chain has TRBV29-1 and TRBJ1-2, with D perhaps TRBD1 (5 bases). Trimming took 5 bases from V and 8 from J, leaving 21 bases between them. CDR1 SQVTM and CDR2 ANQGSEA come from the germline V gene. The CDR3 length is 14 residues. This chain's CDR3 is CSVSAAGPPGGYTF. The DNA of the CDR3 is TGCAGCGTTTCGGCTGCAGGGCCCCCCGGCGGCTACACCTTC. Full variable domain (outside the CDR3, taken from reference TRBV29-1 and TRBJ1-2): SAVISQKPSRDICQRGTSLTIQCQVDSQVTMMFWYRQQPGQSLTLIATANQGSEATYESGFVIDKFPISRPNLTFSTLTVSNMSPEDSSIYLCSVSAAGPPGGYTFGSGTRLTVV.

The rearrangement joins TRBV28 to TRBJ2-7; D possibly corresponds to TRBD1 (6 bases). V was cut by 8 bases and J by 3 bases, with 8 bases left in between. The CDR3 is 11 amino acids. Looked up from germline, CDR1 is MDHEN and CDR2 is SYDVKM. CDR3 region: CASRTVYEQYF. The DNA of the CDR3 is TGTGCCAGCCGGACAGTCTACGAGCAGTACTTC.